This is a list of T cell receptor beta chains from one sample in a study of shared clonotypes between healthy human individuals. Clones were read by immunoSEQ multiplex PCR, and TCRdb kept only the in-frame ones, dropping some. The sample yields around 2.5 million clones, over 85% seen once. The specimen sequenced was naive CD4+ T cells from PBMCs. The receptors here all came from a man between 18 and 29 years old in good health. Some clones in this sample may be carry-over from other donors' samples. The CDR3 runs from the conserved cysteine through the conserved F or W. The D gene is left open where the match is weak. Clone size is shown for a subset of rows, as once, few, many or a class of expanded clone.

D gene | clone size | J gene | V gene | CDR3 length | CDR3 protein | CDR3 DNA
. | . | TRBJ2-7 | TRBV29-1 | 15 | CSVSGVTSPSYEQYF | TGCAGCGTTTCAGGGGTCACCTCCCCTTCCTACGAGCAGTACTTC
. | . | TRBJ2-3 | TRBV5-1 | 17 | CASSLSPGTSRRDTQYF | TGCGCCAGCAGCTTGTCGCCCGGGACTTCCCGCAGGGATACGCAGTATTTT
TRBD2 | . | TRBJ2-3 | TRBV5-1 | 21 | CASSLVRTSTPKIPSTDTQYF | TGCGCCAGCAGCTTGGTCCGGACTAGCACACCAAAGATACCAAGCACAGATACGCAGTATTTT
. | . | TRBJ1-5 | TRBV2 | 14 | CASSVERSNQPQHF | TGTGCCAGCAGTGTGGAGAGGTCCAATCAGCCCCAGCATTTT
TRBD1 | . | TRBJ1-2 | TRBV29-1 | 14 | CSVVSRGRYYGYTF | TGCAGCGTGGTAAGCAGGGGGCGCTACTATGGCTACACCTTC
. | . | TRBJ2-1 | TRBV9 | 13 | CASSVTTGTYQFF | TGTGCCAGCAGCGTTACAACCGGGACCTATCAGTTCTTC
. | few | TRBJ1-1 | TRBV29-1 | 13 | CSVESQQNTEAFF | TGCAGCGTTGAATCGCAGCAGAACACTGAAGCTTTCTTT
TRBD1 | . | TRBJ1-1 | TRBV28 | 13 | CASRLTLTGVAFF | TGTGCCAGCAGGCTTACCTTGACAGGGGTAGCTTTCTTT
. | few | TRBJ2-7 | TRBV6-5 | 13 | CASRTRGSYEQYF | TGTGCCAGCAGGACCAGGGGATCCTACGAGCAGTACTTC
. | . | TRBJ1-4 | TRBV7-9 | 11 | CASSFSEKLFF | TGTGCCAGCAGCTTCAGTGAAAAACTGTTTTTT
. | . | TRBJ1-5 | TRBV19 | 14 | CASSMQDSNQPQHF | TGTGCCAGTAGTATGCAAGATAGCAATCAGCCCCAGCATTTT
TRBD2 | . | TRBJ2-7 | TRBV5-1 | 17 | CASGRAGAASGHYEQYF | TGCGCCAGCGGTCGGGCAGGGGCGGCTAGCGGGCACTACGAGCAGTACTTC
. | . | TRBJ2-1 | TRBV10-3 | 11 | CAISAVNEQFF | TGTGCCATCAGTGCCGTGAATGAGCAGTTCTTC
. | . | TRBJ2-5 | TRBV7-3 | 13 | CASSLGGQETQYF | TGTGCCAGCAGCTTGGGGGGCCAAGAGACCCAGTACTTC
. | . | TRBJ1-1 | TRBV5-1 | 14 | CASSLERVNTEAFF | TGCGCCAGCAGCTTGGAACGGGTGAACACTGAAGCTTTCTTT
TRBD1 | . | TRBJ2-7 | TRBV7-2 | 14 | CASSLLTGAREQYF | TGTGCCAGCAGCTTATTGACAGGGGCTCGCGAGCAGTACTTC
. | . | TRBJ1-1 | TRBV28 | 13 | CASSPPSGTLAFF | TGTGCCAGCAGTCCGCCGTCCGGGACATTAGCTTTCTTT
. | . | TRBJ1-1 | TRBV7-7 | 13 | CASSLERNTEAFF | TGTGCCAGCAGCTTAGAAAGGAACACTGAAGCTTTCTTT
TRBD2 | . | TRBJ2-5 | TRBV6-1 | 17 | CASSAGLAGEGWETQYF | TGTGCCAGCAGTGCGGGACTAGCGGGAGAGGGGTGGGAGACCCAGTACTTC
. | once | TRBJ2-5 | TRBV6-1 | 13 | CASSELGQETQYF | TGTGCCAGCAGTGAGCTAGGCCAAGAGACCCAGTACTTC
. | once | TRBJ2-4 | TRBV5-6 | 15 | CASSLVTAAKNIQYF | TGTGCCAGCAGCTTGGTAACAGCCGCCAAAAACATTCAGTACTTC
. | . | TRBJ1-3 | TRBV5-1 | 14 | CASSEGTAGNTIYF | TGCGCCAGCAGCGAGGGGACCGCTGGAAACACCATATATTTT
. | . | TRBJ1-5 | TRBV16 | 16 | CASSQSPFFSNQPQHF | TGTGCCAGCAGCCAATCCCCCTTTTTTAGCAATCAGCCCCAGCATTTT
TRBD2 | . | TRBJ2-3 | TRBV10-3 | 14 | CAIGLAGSTDTQYF | TGTGCCATCGGCCTAGCGGGAAGCACAGATACGCAGTATTTT
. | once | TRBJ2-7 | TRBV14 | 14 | CASSRSVGSYEQYF | TGTGCCAGCAGCCGTAGCGTAGGGTCCTACGAGCAGTACTTC
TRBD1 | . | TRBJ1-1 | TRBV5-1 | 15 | CASSGDRGPGTEAFF | TGCGCCAGCAGCGGGGACAGGGGGCCTGGCACTGAAGCTTTCTTT
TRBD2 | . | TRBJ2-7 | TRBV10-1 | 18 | CASNRTSGRFRGAYEQYF | TGCGCCAGCAACCGGACTAGCGGGAGATTCCGGGGGGCCTACGAGCAGTACTTC